A single sample gave rise to the 16 T cell receptor beta chains below, sequenced in a study of control samples from healthy donors and cancer patients. TCRdb's table, derived via immunoSEQ multiplex PCR, lists solely in-frame clones and lacks some. The sample consists of around 120,000 clones, over 85% of them appearing once. Sequenced: blood. These receptors were collected from a man younger than 40 in good health.

The chain recombines TRBV30 with TRBJ2-2, with a possible D match to TRBD1 (6 bases). The CDR3 sequence is 17 residues long. The germline V and J ends were trimmed by 1 base and 2 bases, with 17 bases remaining between them. Germline V gives CDR1 GTSNPN, CDR2 SVGIG (reference sequence). CDR3 DNA sequence: TGTGCCTGGAGTGGGAATAACAGGGCTGGAAACACCGGGGAGCTGTTTTTT. Translating gives CAWSGNNRAGNTGELFF.

The gene calls are TRBV6-6 and TRBJ1-5; maybe TRBD1 (5 bases). The CDR3 is 15 residues long. With 4 bases removed from V and 1 base from J, the gap between germline ends came to 11 bases. CDR1 and CDR2 from the germline V gene are MNHNY and SVGAGI (reference sequence). Here the CDR3 DNA reads TGTGCCAGCAGTTCCGCGGGGGGAAGCAATCAGCCCCAGCATTTT. It encodes CASSSAGGSNQPQHF.

In this sample, this clone turned up once. The V and J genes are TRBV2 and TRBJ2-3; possible D gene TRBD2, 7 bases. The CDR3 totals 16 residues. CDR1 and CDR2 from the germline V gene are SNHLY and FYNNEI. Trimming cost V 2 bases and J 4 bases, with 16 bases left between them. CDR3 sequence reads: CASSERGAGAADTQYF. For the CDR3, the DNA is TGTGCCAGCAGTGAACGGGGGGCCGGCGCAGCAGATACGCAGTATTTT.

This sequence joins TRBV7-9 and TRBJ2-7; D is undetermined. V was clipped by 3 bases and J by 5 bases, with 11 bases between them. This CDR3 comprises 13 residues. Germline V gives CDR1 SEHNR, CDR2 FQNEAQ (reference sequence). The CDR3 is CASSLYVGHEQYF. In nucleotides, the CDR3 is TGTGCCAGCAGCTTGTACGTAGGACACGAGCAGTACTTC.

V and J are TRBV7-2 and TRBJ2-7, with D perhaps TRBD2 (5 bases). Trimming took off 5 bases at V and 4 bases at J, with 18 bases between the two ends. The CDR3 runs 15 residues. Germline CDR1 SGHTA, CDR2 FQGNSA. As DNA, the CDR3 is TGTGCCAGCAGCGAGGGAGTGGGATCGCGATACGAGCAGTACTTC. Its translation: CASSEGVGSRYEQYF.

V is TRBV6-2 or TRBV6-3 and J is TRBJ2-7, with D possibly TRBD1 on 5 matching bases. V lost 0 bases and J 4 bases, leaving 13 bases between the germline ends. Germline V gene data show CDR1 as MNHEY and CDR2 as SVGEGT. This CDR3 has 15 residues. In DNA form, the CDR3 reads TGTGCCAGCAGTTACTCGCACCCCGACAGATACGAGCAGTACTTC. Translated, it gives CASSYSHPDRYEQYF.

This chain connects TRBV7-9 to TRBJ1-4; the D gene is possibly TRBD1 (5 bases). Germline CDR1 and CDR2: SEHNR and FQNEAQ (reference sequence). Between the trimmed V and J ends, which lost 4 bases and 4 bases, there was a span of 10 bases. The CDR3 runs to 14 residues. The CDR3 region has the DNA TGTGCCAGCAGCTCCCGGGACGGTAATGAAAAACTGTTTTTT. Amino acids: CASSSRDGNEKLFF.

The chain carries TRBV27 and TRBJ2-7, with 7 bases identical to TRBD2. Germline CDR1 MNHEY, CDR2 SMNVEV (reference sequence). The length of the CDR3 is 13 residues. J lost 2 bases, V lost 4 bases, and 2 bases had no gene match. The DNA for the CDR3 is TGTGCCAGCAGTTATGCGGGGGCCTACGAGCAGTACTTC. Translating gives CASSYAGAYEQYF.

The V gene is TRBV18, the J gene TRBJ1-1; 7 nucleotides line up with TRBD1. Germline V gene data show CDR1 as KGHSH and CDR2 as LQKENI. There are 15 residues in the CDR3. V dropped 6 bases and J dropped 2; count of bases not matched to a gene: 9. The CDR3 DNA reads as TGTGCCAGCTCCCAAGCGACAGGGAAAAACACTGAAGCTTTCTTT. Protein sequence: CASSQATGKNTEAFF.

This clone showed up just a few times. The chain has TRBV30 and TRBJ1-1; D may be TRBD1 (5 bases). Germline CDR1 and CDR2: GTSNPN and SVGIG (reference sequence). The V end was cut by 0 bases, the J end by 7 bases, with 15 bases between. The CDR3 is 14 residues long. Written as DNA, the CDR3 is TGTGCCTGGAGTGTAGAAGGGGCTCGGGGTGAAGCTTTCTTT. Residues: CAWSVEGARGEAFF.

This clone has just one count. This chain connects TRBV27 to TRBJ2-7; 7 bases are a match to TRBD1. J gave up 2 bases and V 1 base, and 5 bases lay outside the gene matches. Germline loops: CDR1 MNHEY, CDR2 SMNVEV (reference sequence). This CDR3 contains 15 residues. As DNA, the CDR3 is TGTGCCAGCAGTTTATATCCAGGGACAGCCTACGAGCAGTACTTC. Translating gives CASSLYPGTAYEQYF.

Here the CDR3 DNA reads TGTGCCAGCAGTTACGGAGGGATTACGCAGCCCCAGCATTTT. It yields the protein CASSYGGITQPQHF. The chain is built from TRBV6-6 and TRBJ1-5; D gene unclear. CDR1 is MNHNY and CDR2 is SVGAGI in the germline V gene (reference sequence). The CDR3 loop spans 14 amino acids. V shed 2 bases and J shed 7 bases, with 12 bases lying between them.

The rearrangement links TRBV6-5 to TRBJ2-2; TRBD2 is a possible D gene (6 bases). Trimming stripped 2 bases from V and 7 bases from J, with 8 bases between. In germline, CDR1 is MNHEY, CDR2 SVGAGI. The CDR3 spans 13 residues. The CDR3 is CASSYGGNGELFF. The CDR3 region has the DNA TGTGCCAGCAGTTACGGGGGGAACGGGGAGCTGTTTTTT.

This clone appeared once. V is TRBV7-8 and J is TRBJ2-2, with D hard to call. Germline V gene lookup returns CDR1 SGHVS and CDR2 FQNEAQ. Trimming left V 5 bases short and J 5 bases short, with 15 bases between. CDR3 length: 15 residues. The CDR3 reads CASSVGPLGTGELFF. CDR3 bases: TGTGCCAGCAGCGTGGGCCCTTTGGGGACCGGGGAGCTGTTTTTT.

The chain carries TRBV9 and TRBJ2-4; D is uncertain. V was cut by 0 bases and J by 3 bases, with 13 bases left in between. CDR1 and CDR2 from the germline V gene are SGDLS and YYNGEE. The length of the CDR3 is 16 residues. The DNA for the CDR3 is TGTGCCAGCAGCGTAGATCTGGGTCTGGGCAAAAACATTCAGTACTTC. The encoded protein is CASSVDLGLGKNIQYF.

This chain connects TRBV25-1 to TRBJ1-2; weak D call: TRBD1 (6 bases). The V gene lost 2 bases and the J gene lost 8 bases, with 12 bases spanning the gap. Germline-derived CDR1 and CDR2 are MGHDK and SYGVNS. There are 13 residues in the CDR3. The DNA of the CDR3 is TGTGCCAGCAGTGAACCCGGGGGCAGGGGCTACACCTTC. Its protein product is CASSEPGGRGYTF.